A single sample gave rise to the 31 T cell receptor beta chains below, sequenced in a study of OX40 agonist ivuxolimab in advanced cancers. TCRdb's table, derived via immunoSEQ multiplex PCR, lists solely in-frame clones and lacks some. The sample lists 60,000 to 85,000 clones, more than 75% occurring once. The sample in question was CD4+ or CD8+ T cells sorted from blood, obtained in a trial of the OX40 agonist ivuxolimab. These receptors were taken from an adult with an advanced solid tumor such as melanoma, head and neck, liver or kidney cancer.

The CDR3 DNA reads TGTGCCAGCAGCTTAGCCGCCTACAATGAGCAGTTCTTC. It encodes CASSLAAYNEQFF. The rearrangement uses TRBV7-2 and TRBJ2-1; D is uncertain. CDR1 is SGHTA, CDR2 FQGNSA, per germline. The CDR3 runs to 13 residues. V dropped 0 bases and J dropped 2 bases, with 2 bases sitting between them.

The DNA for the CDR3 is TGTGCCAGCAGTTTAGGAACTAATAGCAATCAGCCCCAGCATTTT. The encoded protein is CASSLGTNSNQPQHF. The chain carries TRBV28 and TRBJ1-5; D is unresolved. This CDR3 is built from 15 residues. Trimming stripped 2 bases from V and 0 bases from J, with 8 bases between. CDR1 is MDHEN, CDR2 SYDVKM, per germline.

This chain connects TRBV28 to TRBJ2-7; the match to TRBD1 covers 12 bases. The CDR3 runs 16 residues. Germline V gene data show CDR1 as MDHEN and CDR2 as SYDVKM. After removal of 6 bases from V and 4 bases from J, the junction contained 10 bases not matched to a gene. The chain's CDR3 is CASRSTGTGGGYEQYF. CDR3 sequence (DNA): TGTGCCAGCAGGAGTACCGGGACAGGGGGCGGGTACGAGCAGTACTTC.

The chain carries TRBV5-1 and TRBJ1-2; tentatively, D is TRBD1 (5 bases). The CDR3 has 14 residues. The ends were cut back, 2 bases at V and 6 bases at J, with 14 bases in the middle. From germline, CDR1 is SGHRS and CDR2 YFSETQ. CDR3 loop: CASSFSGGEDGYTF. In nucleotides, the CDR3 is TGCGCCAGCAGCTTCTCCGGGGGGGAGGATGGCTACACCTTC.

Turning to this clone: The sample has other DNA sequences that encode this CDR3 too. The gene calls are TRBV28 and TRBJ1-2; 9 positions agree with TRBD1. V dropped 2 bases and J dropped 8; count of bases not matched to a gene: 3. This CDR3 is built from 13 residues. CDR1 and CDR2 from the germline V gene are MDHEN and SYDVKM. CDR3: CASSLGTGNGYTF. The CDR3 DNA sequence: TGTGCCAGCAGTTTAGGGACAGGGAACGGCTACACCTTC.

This rearrangement joins TRBV18 to TRBJ1-4; a weak D match, TRBD1 (6 bases). This CDR3 has 17 amino acids. CDR1 is KGHSH and CDR2 is LQKENI in the germline V gene. V gave up 1 base and J gave up 4 bases, with 16 bases separating them. CDR3: CASSPQGGHRINEKLFF. CDR3 coding DNA: TGTGCCAGCTCACCACAAGGGGGACATCGGATTAATGAAAAACTGTTTTTT.

This chain connects TRBV4-2 to TRBJ2-7, with D possibly called TRBD1 or TRBD2 (5 bases each). The V gene lost 1 base and the J gene lost 3 bases, with 16 bases spanning the gap. CDR1 LGHNA and CDR2 YNFKEQ come from the germline V gene. The CDR3 covers 16 residues. The CDR3 loop is CASSQGVWDGIYEQYF. Here the CDR3 DNA reads TGTGCCAGCAGCCAAGGAGTCTGGGACGGGATCTACGAGCAGTACTTC.

The CDR3 reads CASSTPQQGRGYNEQFF. CDR3 coding DNA: TGTGCCAGTAGTACTCCACAACAGGGCAGGGGCTACAATGAGCAGTTCTTC. The gene calls are TRBV19 and TRBJ2-1, with D possibly being TRBD1 (6 bases). The V end lost 4 bases, the J end lost 3 bases, and 19 bases lay between the germline ends. Germline lookup yields CDR1 LNHDA and CDR2 SQIVND (reference sequence). The CDR3 has 17 amino acids.

The rearrangement links TRBV2 to TRBJ2-1, with D possibly TRBD1 on 5 matching bases. The germline V and J ends were trimmed by 7 bases and 3 bases, with 7 bases remaining between them. The length of the CDR3 is 12 residues. Germline CDR1 and CDR2: SNHLY and FYNNEI. This CDR3 is CASKDNYNEQFF. The CDR3 region has the DNA TGTGCCAGCAAGGACAACTACAATGAGCAGTTCTTC. The full variable domain, rest sourced from reference TRBV2 and TRBJ2-1, is EPEVTQTPSHQVTQMGQEVILRCVPISNHLYFYWYRQILGQKVEFLVSFYNNEISEKSEIFDDQFSVERPDGSNFTLKIRSTKLEDSAMYFCASKDNYNEQFFGPGTRLTVL.

The rearrangement uses TRBV5-5 and TRBJ2-3; 9 bases align to TRBD2. Germline-derived CDR1 and CDR2 are SGHKS and YYEKEE (reference sequence). CDR3 length: 15 residues. The J segment lost 4 bases and the V segment lost 3 bases, leaving 6 bases of the junction unmatched. The CDR3 is CASSSPSGASDTQYF. The CDR3 DNA reads TGTGCCAGCAGCTCTCCTAGCGGGGCGTCAGATACGCAGTATTTT.

J is TRBJ1-1 and V is TRBV6-4; D unclear. With 6 bases removed from V and 0 bases from J, the gap between germline ends came to 8 bases. Per the germline V gene, CDR1 is MRHNA and CDR2 is SNTAGT. The CDR3 totals 13 residues. CDR3 residues: CASSLAMNTEAFF. DNA of the CDR3: TGTGCCAGCAGCTTAGCTATGAACACTGAAGCTTTCTTT.

The rearrangement links TRBV28 to TRBJ2-1; the match to TRBD2 covers 9 bases. Per germline, CDR1 MDHEN and CDR2 SYDVKM. The CDR3 runs 18 residues. J gave up 4 bases and V 4 bases, and 14 bases lay outside the gene matches. CDR3 loop: CASSSTTRLLAGYNEQFF. The CDR3 nucleotides read TGTGCCAGCAGTTCCACAACTCGGTTACTAGCGGGTTACAATGAGCAGTTCTTC.

This rearrangement joins TRBV19 to TRBJ1-5; unclear D gene. V was clipped by 3 bases and J by 6 bases, with 6 bases between them. Per germline, CDR1 LNHDA and CDR2 SQIVND (reference sequence). This CDR3 is built from 12 residues. CDR3 residues: CASSIWGQPQHF. The DNA for the CDR3 is TGTGCCAGTAGTATTTGGGGTCAGCCCCAGCATTTT.

The rearrangement joins TRBV18 to TRBJ2-5; 9 bases are shared with TRBD1. Germline V lookup: CDR1 KGHSH, CDR2 LQKENI. The CDR3 is 13 amino acids. Germline trimming cut 4 bases from V and 3 bases from J; bases unmatched to any gene: 0. The CDR3 reads CASSRDREETQYF. For the CDR3, the DNA is TGTGCCAGCTCACGGGACAGGGAAGAGACCCAGTACTTC.

V usage is TRBV7-9 and J usage is TRBJ2-1, with D tentatively TRBD1 or TRBD2 (6 bases each). The CDR3 covers 15 residues. V lost 5 bases to trimming and J lost 4 bases, with 15 bases between them. The germline V gene has CDR1 SEHNR and CDR2 FQNEAQ (reference sequence). This CDR3 is CASSLDGGRYNEQFF. CDR3 DNA: TGTGCCAGCAGCCTCGATGGGGGGCGGTACAATGAGCAGTTCTTC.

The chain uses TRBV4-1 and TRBJ1-4; tentative D call: TRBD1 (5 bases). Germline-derived CDR1 and CDR2 are MGHRA and YSYEKL. V shed 1 base and J shed 7 bases, with 13 bases lying between them. The CDR3 contains 15 residues. CDR3 loop: CASSQGAGSSEKLFF. DNA of the CDR3: TGCGCCAGCAGCCAAGGGGCAGGGAGTAGTGAAAAACTGTTTTTT.

The chain links TRBV5-4 to TRBJ2-7; perhaps TRBD2 as D (6 bases). The CDR3 has 13 residues. Per the germline V gene, CDR1 is SGHNT and CDR2 is YYREEE (reference sequence). V lost 1 base, J lost 7 bases, and 12 bases lay in between. The CDR3 loop reads CASSLTGVQEQYF. The CDR3 coding sequence is TGTGCCAGCAGCTTGACGGGGGTACAAGAGCAGTACTTC. Together with reference TRBV5-4 and TRBJ2-7, the CDR3 gives the full variable domain: ETGVTQSPTHLIKTRGQQVTLRCSSQSGHNTVSWYQQALGQGPQFIFQYYREEENGRGNFPPRFSGLQFPNYSSELNVNALELDDSALYLCASSLTGVQEQYFGPGTRLTVT.

The V call is TRBV5-4, the J call TRBJ2-7; 12 bases are shared with TRBD2. The CDR3 covers 15 residues. Germline assignment: CDR1 SGHNT and CDR2 YYREEE (reference sequence). With V trimmed by 2 bases and J by 3 bases, 3 bases remained unmatched. CDR3 loop: CASSLLAGGGYEQYF. The CDR3 coding sequence is TGTGCCAGCAGCTTACTAGCGGGAGGTGGCTACGAGCAGTACTTC.

V is TRBV7-2 and J is TRBJ2-5; the D gene is possibly TRBD2 (6 bases). The germline V gene encodes CDR1 SGHTA and CDR2 FQGNSA. The CDR3 contains 14 residues. V was cut by 5 bases and J by 5 bases, with 15 bases left in between. The CDR3 reads CASSGLTEGETQYF. The CDR3 coding sequence is TGTGCCAGCAGCGGACTAACCGAGGGGGAGACCCAGTACTTC.

The chain links TRBV9 to TRBJ2-3; D is perhaps TRBD1 (5 bases). The CDR3 spans 14 residues. CDR1 is SGDLS, CDR2 YYNGEE, per germline. The ends were cut back, 0 bases at V and 4 bases at J, with 9 bases in the middle. CDR3 protein: CASSVGGSADTQYF. CDR3 coding DNA: TGTGCCAGCAGCGTAGGGGGCAGCGCAGATACGCAGTATTTT.

This chain connects TRBV7-2 to TRBJ1-1, with D uncertain. Germline CDR1 reads SGHTA; CDR2 reads FQGNSA. CDR3 length equals 16 residues. Trimming removed 1 base at V and 5 bases at J, with 17 bases between. This chain's CDR3 is CASSLGLVSLKTEAFF. In DNA, the CDR3 is TGTGCCAGCAGCTTAGGATTAGTTTCGCTAAAAACTGAAGCTTTCTTT.

The rearrangement links TRBV27 to TRBJ2-3, with TRBD1 matching over 7 bases. J lost 4 bases, V lost 3 bases, and 10 bases had no gene match. CDR3 length: 16 residues. Per germline, CDR1 MNHEY and CDR2 SMNVEV (reference sequence). The CDR3 nucleotides are TGTGCCAGCAGTTTGACCGAGACAGGGAGATCAGATACGCAGTATTTT. Residues: CASSLTETGRSDTQYF.

The chain employs TRBV5-5 and TRBJ2-7; D could derive from TRBD1 or TRBD2 (5 bases each). The CDR3 runs to 15 residues. Germline V gene sequence: CDR1 SGHKS, CDR2 YYEKEE (reference sequence). V lost 5 bases and J lost 4, with 19 bases in between. Written as DNA, the CDR3 is TGTGCCAGCAGTTACGGGACCGTCGACATTTACGAGCAGTACTTC. It is translated as CASSYGTVDIYEQYF.

This chain connects TRBV6-4 to TRBJ1-4; the D gene is possibly TRBD1 (5 bases). The germline V and J ends were trimmed by 0 bases and 5 bases, with 10 bases remaining between them. Germline V gene data show CDR1 as MRHNA and CDR2 as SNTAGT. The CDR3 length is 15 residues. The CDR3 protein is CASSDSREGNEKLFF. The CDR3 DNA sequence: TGTGCCAGCAGTGACTCTCGGGAGGGGAATGAAAAACTGTTTTTT.

V usage is TRBV7-9 and J usage is TRBJ2-7; 8 bases align to TRBD1. Germline CDR1 is SEHNR and CDR2 is FQNEAQ (reference sequence). The CDR3 spans 11 residues. V was clipped by 5 bases and J by 12 bases; unmatched bases: 6. CDR3: CASSQGQGAYF. The CDR3 DNA follows: TGTGCCAGCAGCCAAGGACAGGGAGCGTACTTC.

This clone was detected only once. The chain joins TRBV7-9 to TRBJ1-2; D is undetermined. The V end lost 5 bases, the J end lost 7 bases, and 11 bases lay between the germline ends. The germline CDR1 and CDR2 sequences are SEHNR and FQNEAQ (reference sequence). This CDR3 region has 12 residues. The CDR3 sequence is CASSNRTSGYTF. The CDR3 region has the DNA TGTGCCAGCAGCAACCGGACGAGTGGCTACACCTTC.

The chain recombines TRBV4-1 with TRBJ2-4; TRBD2 agrees at 7 bases. Germline V lookup: CDR1 MGHRA, CDR2 YSYEKL. CDR3 size: 15 residues. J gave up 0 bases and V 4 bases, and 3 bases lay outside the gene matches. The CDR3 protein is CASSRLAGAKNIQYF. The DNA of the CDR3 is TGCGCCAGCAGCCGGTTAGCGGGAGCCAAAAACATTCAGTACTTC.

This sequence joins TRBV6-5 and TRBJ1-4, with D perhaps TRBD1 (6 bases). The V and J ends lost 5 bases and 7 bases respectively, with 11 bases between them. The CDR3 runs to 13 residues. CDR1 is MNHEY, CDR2 SVGAGI, per germline. The chain's CDR3 is CASSKRGIEKLFF. CDR3 DNA sequence: TGTGCCAGCAGTAAGAGGGGGATTGAAAAACTGTTTTTT.

The rearrangement joins TRBV7-2 to TRBJ1-1, with a weak D call TRBD1 (5 bases). Germline V gives CDR1 SGHTA, CDR2 FQGNSA. V lost 1 base and J 1 base, leaving 7 bases between the germline ends. The CDR3 spans 14 residues. The CDR3 DNA is TGTGCCAGCAGCTTAGTAGGGGCGAACACTGAAGCTTTCTTT. It translates to CASSLVGANTEAFF.

This sequence joins TRBV28 and TRBJ2-3, with D possibly TRBD2 on 5 matching bases. The CDR3 sequence is 15 residues long. V lost 6 bases, J lost 2 bases, and 15 bases lay in between. Germline V lookup: CDR1 MDHEN, CDR2 SYDVKM. CDR3 bases: TGTGCCAGCAGCGAGCGGAGAGGAACCACAGATACGCAGTATTTT. Its protein product is CASSERRGTTDTQYF.

The rearrangement joins TRBV25-1 to TRBJ2-1; 9 positions agree with TRBD2. Germline-derived CDR1 and CDR2 are MGHDK and SYGVNS. The CDR3 length is 14 residues. V lost 5 bases, J lost 7 bases, and 6 bases stayed unmatched. This CDR3 reads CASSSGGSVNEQFF. The CDR3 DNA sequence: TGTGCCAGCAGTAGCGGGGGGTCTGTGAATGAGCAGTTCTTC. Using reference TRBV25-1 and TRBJ2-1 for the parts outside the CDR3, the full variable domain is EADIYQTPRYLVIGTGKKITLECSQTMGHDKMYWYQQDPGMELHLIHYSYGVNSTEKGDLSSESTVSRIRTEHFPLTLESARPSHTSQYLCASSSGGSVNEQFFGPGTRLTVL.